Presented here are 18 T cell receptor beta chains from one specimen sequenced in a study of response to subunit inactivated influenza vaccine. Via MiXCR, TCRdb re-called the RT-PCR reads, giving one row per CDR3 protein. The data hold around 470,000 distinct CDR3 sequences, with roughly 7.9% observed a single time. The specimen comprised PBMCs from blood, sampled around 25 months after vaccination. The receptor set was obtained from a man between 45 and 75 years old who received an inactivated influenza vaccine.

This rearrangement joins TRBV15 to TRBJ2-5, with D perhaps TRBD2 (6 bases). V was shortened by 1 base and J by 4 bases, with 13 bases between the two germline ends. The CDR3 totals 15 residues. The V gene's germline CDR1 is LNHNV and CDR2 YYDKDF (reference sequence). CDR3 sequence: CATSRAPGARETQYF. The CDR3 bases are TGTGCCACCAGCAGAGCGCCGGGAGCTAGAGAGACCCAGTACTTC.

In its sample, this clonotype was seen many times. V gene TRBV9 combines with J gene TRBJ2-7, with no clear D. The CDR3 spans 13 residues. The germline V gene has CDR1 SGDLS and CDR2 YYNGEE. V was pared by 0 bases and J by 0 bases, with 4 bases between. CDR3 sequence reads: CASSVGASYEQYF. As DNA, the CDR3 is TGTGCCAGCAGCGTAGGGGCCTCCTACGAGCAGTACTTC.

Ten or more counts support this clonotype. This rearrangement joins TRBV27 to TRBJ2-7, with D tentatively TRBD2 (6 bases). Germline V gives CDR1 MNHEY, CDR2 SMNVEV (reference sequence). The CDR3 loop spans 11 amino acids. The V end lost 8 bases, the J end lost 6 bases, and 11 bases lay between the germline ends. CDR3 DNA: TGTGCCAGCGGCGGGGTTTTCGAGCAGTACTTC. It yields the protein CASGGVFEQYF.

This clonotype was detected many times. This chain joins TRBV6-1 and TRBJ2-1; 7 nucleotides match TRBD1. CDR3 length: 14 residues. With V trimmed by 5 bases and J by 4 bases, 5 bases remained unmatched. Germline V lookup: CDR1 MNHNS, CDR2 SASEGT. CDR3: CASSPGQRYNEQFF. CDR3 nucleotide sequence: TGTGCCAGCAGTCCGGGACAGAGGTACAATGAGCAGTTCTTC.

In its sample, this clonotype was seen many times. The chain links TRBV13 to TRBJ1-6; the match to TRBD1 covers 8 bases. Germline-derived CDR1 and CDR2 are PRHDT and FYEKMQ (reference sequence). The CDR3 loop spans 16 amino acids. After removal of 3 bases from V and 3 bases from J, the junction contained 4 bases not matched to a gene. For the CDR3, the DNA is TGTGCCAGCAGCTTGAGGACAGGGAACTATAATTCACCCCTCCACTTT. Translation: CASSLRTGNYNSPLHF.

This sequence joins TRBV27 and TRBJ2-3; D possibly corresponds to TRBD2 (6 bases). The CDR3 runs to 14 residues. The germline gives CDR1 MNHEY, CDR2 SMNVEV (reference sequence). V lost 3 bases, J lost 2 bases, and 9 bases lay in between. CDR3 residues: CASSFGGYTDTQYF. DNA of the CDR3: TGTGCCAGCAGTTTCGGGGGATACACAGATACGCAGTATTTT.

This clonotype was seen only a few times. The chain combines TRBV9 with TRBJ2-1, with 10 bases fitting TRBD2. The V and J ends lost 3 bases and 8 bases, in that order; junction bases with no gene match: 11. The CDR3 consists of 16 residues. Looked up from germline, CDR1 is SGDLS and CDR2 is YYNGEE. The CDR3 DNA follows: TGTGCCAGCAGCGAGGTAATAGCGGGGGGTTTGTATGAGCAGTTCTTC. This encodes CASSEVIAGGLYEQFF.

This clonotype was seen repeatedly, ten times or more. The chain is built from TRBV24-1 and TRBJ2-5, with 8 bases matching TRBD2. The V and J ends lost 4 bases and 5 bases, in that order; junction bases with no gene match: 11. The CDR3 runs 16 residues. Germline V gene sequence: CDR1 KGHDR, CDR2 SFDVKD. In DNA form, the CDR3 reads TGTGCCACCAGTGACCCCAGGAGCGGGAGTGTTGAGACCCAGTACTTC. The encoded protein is CATSDPRSGSVETQYF.

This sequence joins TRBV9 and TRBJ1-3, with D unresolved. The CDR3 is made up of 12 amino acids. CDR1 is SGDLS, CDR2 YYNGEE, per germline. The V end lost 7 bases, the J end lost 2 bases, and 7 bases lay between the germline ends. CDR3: CASGSTGNTIYF. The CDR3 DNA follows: TGTGCCAGCGGGTCAACTGGAAACACCATATATTTT.

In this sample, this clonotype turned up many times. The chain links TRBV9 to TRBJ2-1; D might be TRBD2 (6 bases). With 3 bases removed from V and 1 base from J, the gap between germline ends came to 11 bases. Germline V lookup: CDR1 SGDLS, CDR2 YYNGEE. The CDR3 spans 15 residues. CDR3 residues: CASSAAGPSYNEQFF. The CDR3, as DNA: TGTGCCAGCAGCGCGGCGGGACCATCCTACAATGAGCAGTTCTTC.

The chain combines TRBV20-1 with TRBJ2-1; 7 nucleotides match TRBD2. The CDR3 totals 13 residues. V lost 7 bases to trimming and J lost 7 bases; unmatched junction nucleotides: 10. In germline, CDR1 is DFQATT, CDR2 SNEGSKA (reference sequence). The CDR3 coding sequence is TGCAGTGGGATGGCGGGAGTGGGGAATGAGCAGTTCTTC. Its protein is CSGMAGVGNEQFF.

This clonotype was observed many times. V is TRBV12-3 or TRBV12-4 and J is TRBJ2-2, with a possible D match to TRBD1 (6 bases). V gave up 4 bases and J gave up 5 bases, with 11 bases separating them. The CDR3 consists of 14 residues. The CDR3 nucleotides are TGTGCCAGCAGTTCGCAACAGGGAACCGGGGAGCTGTTTTTT. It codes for CASSSQQGTGELFF.

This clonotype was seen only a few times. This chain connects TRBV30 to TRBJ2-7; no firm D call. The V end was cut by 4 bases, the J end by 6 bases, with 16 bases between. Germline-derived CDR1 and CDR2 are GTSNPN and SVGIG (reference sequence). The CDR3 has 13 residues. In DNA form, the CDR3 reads TGTGCCTGGATCCCAGCAGTAACGAGCGAGCAGTACTTC. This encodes CAWIPAVTSEQYF.

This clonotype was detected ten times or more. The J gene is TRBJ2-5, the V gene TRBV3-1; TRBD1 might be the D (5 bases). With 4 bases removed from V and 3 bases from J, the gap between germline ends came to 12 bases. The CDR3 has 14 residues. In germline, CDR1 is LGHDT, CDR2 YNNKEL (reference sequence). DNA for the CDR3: TGTGCCAGCAGCCCCGACTGGGGCGAAGAGACCCAGTACTTC. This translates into CASSPDWGEETQYF.

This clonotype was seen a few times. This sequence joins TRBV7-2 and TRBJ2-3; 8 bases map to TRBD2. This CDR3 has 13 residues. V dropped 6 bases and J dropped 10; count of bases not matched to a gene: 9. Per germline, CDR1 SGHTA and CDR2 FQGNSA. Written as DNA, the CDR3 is TGTGCCAGCAGTCAAGGCCGGGAGGGTCCGCAGTATTTT. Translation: CASSQGREGPQYF.

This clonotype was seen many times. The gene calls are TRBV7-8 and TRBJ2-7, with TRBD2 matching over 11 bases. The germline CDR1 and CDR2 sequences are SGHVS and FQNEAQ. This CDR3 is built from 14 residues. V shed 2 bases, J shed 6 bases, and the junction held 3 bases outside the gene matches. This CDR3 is CASSLPGLAVEQYF. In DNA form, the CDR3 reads TGTGCCAGCAGCTTACCGGGACTAGCGGTCGAGCAGTACTTC.

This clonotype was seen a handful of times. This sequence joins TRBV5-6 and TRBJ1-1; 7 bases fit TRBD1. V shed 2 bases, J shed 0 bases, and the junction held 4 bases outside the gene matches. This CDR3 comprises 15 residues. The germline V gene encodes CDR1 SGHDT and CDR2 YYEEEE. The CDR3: CASSLLTGMNTEAFF. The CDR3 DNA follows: TGTGCCAGCAGCTTATTGACAGGGATGAACACTGAAGCTTTCTTT.

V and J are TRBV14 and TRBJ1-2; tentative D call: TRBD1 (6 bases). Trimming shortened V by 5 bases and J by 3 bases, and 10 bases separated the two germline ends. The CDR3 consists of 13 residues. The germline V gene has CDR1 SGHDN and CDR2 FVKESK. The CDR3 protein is CASSAQGYYGYTF. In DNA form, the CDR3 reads TGTGCCAGCAGCGCACAGGGTTACTATGGCTACACCTTC.